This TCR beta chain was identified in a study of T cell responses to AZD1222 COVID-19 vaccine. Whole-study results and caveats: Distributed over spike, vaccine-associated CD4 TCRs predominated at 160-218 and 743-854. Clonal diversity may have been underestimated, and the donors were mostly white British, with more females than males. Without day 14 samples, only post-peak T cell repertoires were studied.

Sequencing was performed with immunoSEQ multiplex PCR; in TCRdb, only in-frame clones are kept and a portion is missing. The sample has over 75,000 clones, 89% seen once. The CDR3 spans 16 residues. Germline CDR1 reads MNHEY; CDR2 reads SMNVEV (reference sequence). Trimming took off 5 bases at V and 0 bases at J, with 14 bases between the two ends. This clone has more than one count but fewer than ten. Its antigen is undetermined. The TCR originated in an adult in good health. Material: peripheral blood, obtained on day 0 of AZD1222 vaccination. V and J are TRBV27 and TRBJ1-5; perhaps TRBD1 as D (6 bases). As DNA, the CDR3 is TGTGCCAGCAGTCCCGCAGGGGCTTATAGCAATCAGCCCCAGCATTTT. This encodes CASSPAGAYSNQPQHF.